A selection of T cell receptor beta chains follows, all from one sample in a study of T-cell reconstitution after alpha-beta-depleted transplantation in children. TCRdb recomputed calls from the PCR reads with MiXCR, one row per CDR3 protein. Of about 980,000 distinct CDR3 sequences listed, about 29% were seen once; the top ten hold over 25%. The starting material was PBMCs, mostly from graft donor cells, obtained 360 days after TCRalphabeta/CD19-depleted stem cell transplant. These TCRs come from a boy less than two years old who had a stem cell transplant for SCID, so the T cells may come from the graft donor. The CDR3 runs from the conserved cysteine through the conserved F or W. D genes are given only for firm matches. Rows give clone size only sometimes, using once, few, many, or a class for an expanded clone.

size	V	J	D	CDR3	DNA
many	TRBV7-2	TRBJ1-2	TRBD1	CASSLGRQGGYTF	TGTGCCAGCAGCTTAGGGCGACAGGGAGGCTACACCTTC
once	TRBV5-1	TRBJ2-3	TRBD1	CASSWGQRSTDTQYF	TGCGCCAGCAGCTGGGGACAGAGAAGCACAGATACGCAGTATTTT
few	TRBV4-3	TRBJ2-1	TRBD1	CASSQFPGDRGRNKNEQFF	TGCGCCAGCAGCCAGTTCCCCGGGGACAGGGGGCGCAATAAGAATGAGCAGTTCTTC
NA	TRBV13	TRBJ1-2	NA	CASSHTGIPGGYTF	TGTGCCAGCAGCCATACGGGGATTCCTGGTGGCTACACCTTC
few	TRBV5-1	TRBJ1-1	TRBD1	CASSLPGQGTGSTEAFF	TGCGCCAGCAGCTTGCCGGGACAGGGGACGGGGAGCACTGAAGCTTTCTTT
NA	TRBV12-3/TRBV12-4	TRBJ1-1	NA	CASSKRTENTEAFF	TGTGCCAGCAGCAAGAGGACAGAAAACACTGAAGCTTTCTTT
NA	TRBV10-3	TRBJ2-1	NA	CAISGRNEQFF	TGTGCCATCAGTGGTCGGAATGAGCAGTTCTTC
few	TRBV10-3	TRBJ2-3	NA	CAISTVGPDTQYF	TGTGCCATCAGTACCGTGGGTCCAGATACGCAGTATTTT
few	TRBV10-2	TRBJ2-1	NA	CASSRSGSNEQFF	TGCGCCAGCAGTCGGTCAGGGAGCAATGAGCAGTTCTTC
NA	TRBV4-3	TRBJ2-7	NA	CASSQDWQATYEQYF	TGCGCCAGCAGCCAAGATTGGCAGGCTACCTACGAGCAGTACTTC
many	TRBV20-1	TRBJ1-1	NA	CSARDPPDMNTEAFF	TGCAGTGCTAGAGATCCTCCGGATATGAACACTGAAGCTTTCTTT
NA	TRBV11-1	TRBJ2-7	TRBD1	CASSVSGTGRYEQYF	TGTGCCAGCAGCGTATCCGGGACAGGGAGATACGAGCAGTACTTC
NA	TRBV3-1	TRBJ2-1	TRBD2	CASSQRRGGLNEQFF	TGTGCCAGCAGCCAGAGGCGGGGGGGCCTCAATGAGCAGTTCTTC
NA	TRBV6-1	TRBJ2-6	NA	CASSKNRAGANVLTF	TGTGCCAGCAGCAAAAACAGGGCTGGGGCCAACGTCCTGACTTTC
NA	TRBV25-1	TRBJ2-1	NA	CASSGRQGSYNEQFF	TGTGCCAGCTCCGGTAGGCAGGGGTCCTACAATGAGCAGTTCTTC
few	TRBV2	TRBJ1-5	NA	CASSFRTSRYSNQPQHF	TGTGCCAGCAGTTTCCGGACCTCCAGGTATAGCAATCAGCCCCAGCATTTT
NA	TRBV12-3/TRBV12-4	TRBJ2-3	NA	CASSRPTGTTDTQYF	TGTGCCAGCAGTAGACCGACAGGCACCACAGATACGCAGTATTTT
NA	TRBV9	TRBJ2-1	NA	CASSLRLGLQYNEQFF	TGTGCCAGCAGCCTCCGATTGGGCCTTCAATACAATGAGCAGTTCTTC
few	TRBV29-1	TRBJ2-3	NA	CSVGPRLTDTQYF	TGCAGCGTGGGTCCTCGCCTCACAGATACGCAGTATTTT
NA	TRBV12-3/TRBV12-4	TRBJ2-3	TRBD2	CASSSTRGGRVSDTQYF	TGTGCCAGCAGTTCAACCCGGGGAGGGCGTGTGTCAGATACGCAGTATTTT
NA	TRBV2	TRBJ2-7	NA	CASSKTGNEQYF	TGTGCCAGCAGTAAAACAGGGAACGAGCAGTACTTC
NA	TRBV4-2	TRBJ2-5	NA	CASSLTRGTQETQYF	TGTGCCAGCAGCCTAACTCGGGGTACCCAAGAGACCCAGTACTTC
few	TRBV10-3	TRBJ2-1	TRBD1	CAISGGTGYFYNEQFF	TGTGCCATCAGTGGTGGGACAGGGTACTTCTACAATGAGCAGTTCTTC
NA	TRBV4-1	TRBJ2-1	NA	CASSQVGDYNEQFF	TGCGCCAGCAGCCAGGTAGGGGACTACAATGAGCAGTTCTTC
few	TRBV5-1	TRBJ1-2	NA	CASSLVADLNYGYTF	TGCGCCAGCAGCTTGGTGGCAGACCTTAACTATGGCTACACCTTC
NA	TRBV5-1	TRBJ2-2	NA	CASSKYAGDGELFF	TGCGCCAGCAGCAAATACGCAGGGGACGGGGAGCTGTTTTTT